This record looks at one TCR beta chain sequence and its context. Method: immunoSEQ multiplex PCR; TCRdb's copy keeps in-frame clones and lacks some. The sample has more than 65,000 clones, 60% to 85% seen once. The entry originates in a study of blood T cell repertoires in COVID-19. The CDR3 runs 19 residues. Trimming took off 2 bases at V and 0 bases at J, with 20 bases between the two ends. Germline loops: CDR1 MRHNA, CDR2 SNTAGT. The sequenced sample consisted of peripheral blood. The TCR originated in a man aged 55 to 70 with acute or convalescent COVID-19. V and J are TRBV6-4 and TRBJ1-5, with D possibly being TRBD1 (5 bases). The CDR3 bases are TGTGCCAGCAGTGACAAAAGAGGAGGAGGGGAATATAGCAATCAGCCCCAGCATTTT. It translates to CASSDKRGGGEYSNQPQHF.